This T cell receptor beta chain was sequenced in a study of T cells after yellow fever vaccination. Study-wide findings and caveats: Clones from primary vaccination mostly reappeared after the booster (roughly 95% CD4, around 90% CD8). FACS-sorted repertoires could contain abundant clonotypes contaminating from the bulk population.

TCR cDNA was made by 5'RACE template switching, adding a universal primer site and UMIs. TCRdb analysed the 5' RACE reads with MiXCR anew, one entry per CDR3 protein. The sample records roughly 48,000 distinct CDR3 sequences, 6% to 8.5% being singletons. The CDR3 loop spans 12 amino acids. The germline V gene has CDR1 SEHNR and CDR2 FQNEAQ (reference sequence). V was pared by 8 bases and J by 1 base, with 5 bases between. Many counts were recorded for this clonotype. The sequences come from CD8+ T cells not binding an NS4B(214-222) dextramer, sorted from PBMCs, collected more than 40 days after the first yellow fever vaccination. The chain links TRBV7-9 to TRBJ2-2, with no clear D. This clonotype originated in a young man who received the YFV17D yellow fever vaccine. The CDR3 reads CASSKNTGELFF. The CDR3 DNA reads as TGTGCCAGCTCGAAGAACACCGGGGAGCTGTTTTTT. Full variable domain (rest looked up from reference TRBV7-9 and TRBJ2-2): DTGVSQNPRHKITKRGQNVTFRCDPISEHNRLYWYRQTLGQGPEFLTYFQNEAQLEKSRLLSDRFSAERPKGSFSTLEIQRTEQGDSAMYLCASSKNTGELFFGEGSRLTVL.